The rows below give T cell receptor beta chains drawn from one sample of a study of technical replicates of blood from a few donors. Generated by immunoSEQ multiplex PCR, the TCRdb table keeps only in-frame clones and is missing some. The sample carries 75,000 to 100,000 clones, roughly 96% recorded once. The sequencing input was T cells isolated from PBMCs. These receptors were collected from a human donor in good health. Each CDR3 is given with its conserved first and last residue. The D gene is left open where the match is weak. Clone size is shown for a subset of rows, as once, few, many or a class of expanded clone.

>TRBJ1-5|TRBD1|TRBV19|once
TGTGCCAGTAGTTTCCAGGGGGCAGGTCAGCCCCAGCATTTT
CASSFQGAGQPQHF
>TRBJ1-1|TRBD1|TRBV13|once
TGTGCCAGCAGCTTAGCCCACAGGGGGCAGAAAAAGGGGCACACTGAAGCTTTCTTT
CASSLAHRGQKKGHTEAFF
>TRBJ1-2|TRBD1|TRBV2|NA
TGTGCCAGCAGCGGAGACAGGGACTATGGCTACACCTTC
CASSGDRDYGYTF
>TRBJ1-1|NA|TRBV7-6|NA
TGTGCCAGCAGCTTAGGCAGGGTAAACACTGAAGCTTTCTTT
CASSLGRVNTEAFF
>TRBJ1-2|NA|TRBV28|NA
TGTGCCAGCAGGTCGACAGGAGGTAGCTATGGCTACACCTTC
CASRSTGGSYGYTF
>TRBJ1-5|TRBD1|TRBV6-4|NA
TGTGCCAGCAGACACGGACAGGGGGTCCAGCCCCAGCATTTT
CASRHGQGVQPQHF
>TRBJ2-3|NA|TRBV13|NA
TGTGCCAGCAGCCTCGGGGGACCCTACACAGATACGCAGTATTTT
CASSLGGPYTDTQYF
>TRBJ1-3|NA|TRBV5-1|NA
TGCGCCAGCAGCGGCCCGGCCAGGGACTCGCCGTTCTCTGGAAACACCATATATTTT
CASSGPARDSPFSGNTIYF
>TRBJ1-5|TRBD1|TRBV6-6|once
TGTGCCAGCAGTTCCAGACAGGGGGGGGGCAATCAGCCCCAGCATTTT
CASSSRQGGGNQPQHF
>TRBJ2-5|NA|TRBV27|NA
TGTGCCAGCAGTTTTAGGGGATTCTGGGAGACCCAGTACTTC
CASSFRGFWETQYF
>TRBJ2-1|NA|TRBV9|NA
TGTGCCAGCAGCGTAGTGTCGGGCAATGAGCAGTTCTTC
CASSVVSGNEQFF
>TRBJ2-2|TRBD2|TRBV5-1|NA
TGCGCCAGCAGCTTTATCGGGACTAGCAACACCGGGGAGCTGTTTTTT
CASSFIGTSNTGELFF
>TRBJ1-1|NA|TRBV29-1|once
TGCAGCGTTGAAGGAGAAAACACTGAAGCTTTCTTT
CSVEGENTEAFF
>TRBJ1-1|TRBD1|TRBV9|NA
TGTGCCAGCAGCGCAATGGACAGGGCCGGAACTGAAGCTTTCTTT
CASSAMDRAGTEAFF
>TRBJ2-3|NA|TRBV10-1|NA
TGCGCCAGCAGTTCAGGCGGGACAGATACGCAGTATTTT
CASSSGGTDTQYF
>TRBJ2-5|TRBD2|TRBV7-9|NA
TGTGCCAGCAGCCCGGCGATAGGGACTAGCGGGGGGGGAAAGACCCAGTACTTC
CASSPAIGTSGGGKTQYF
>TRBJ2-6|TRBD2|TRBV9|NA
TGTGCCAGCAGCGTAGCTGACAGCGGGAGGCTTTTCCGTGGGGCCAACGTCCTGACTTTC
CASSVADSGRLFRGANVLTF
>TRBJ1-1|NA|TRBV6-6|NA
TGTGCCAGCAGTTATCAAAAGAAGGGGCCTTCTGAAGCTTTCTTT
CASSYQKKGPSEAFF
>TRBJ2-1|TRBD2|TRBV10-3|NA
TGTGCCATCAGTGACGGACTAGCGGGTAACTTTTACAATGAGCAGTTCTTC
CAISDGLAGNFYNEQFF
>TRBJ2-5|NA|TRBV9|NA
TGTGCCAGCAGCGTAGCTCGGGGTTGGACCTCTCAAGAGACCCAGTACTTC
CASSVARGWTSQETQYF
>TRBJ1-3|NA|TRBV9|NA
TGTGCCAGCAGCGTAGGACTTGGACGCGGGCTCTCTGGAAACACCATATATTTT
CASSVGLGRGLSGNTIYF
>TRBJ2-3|NA|TRBV11-3|NA
TGTGCCAGCAGCTACTTACTCGTCCAACGGCAGTATTTT
CASSYLLVQRQYF
>TRBJ2-1|NA|TRBV7-9|NA
TGTGCCAGCAGCTTAACAGGGACGGGTGAGCAGTTCTTC
CASSLTGTGEQFF
>TRBJ2-6|TRBD1|TRBV4-1|NA
TGCGCCAGCAGCCAATGGGGACAGGGGGCGACCGGGGCCAACGTCCTGACTTTC
CASSQWGQGATGANVLTF
>TRBJ1-2|TRBD1|TRBV4-1|NA
TGCGCCAGCAGCTACCCTGGGACAGGGGGTGATGGCTACACCTTC
CASSYPGTGGDGYTF
>TRBJ2-1|TRBD2|TRBV6-6|NA
TGTGCCAGCAGCCCCGGTGCGGGAGAGTACAATGAGCAGTTCTTC
CASSPGAGEYNEQFF
>TRBJ1-5|NA|TRBV4-1|NA
TGCGCCAGCAGCCAAGATGGGAGGAACAATCAGCCCCAGCATTTT
CASSQDGRNNQPQHF
>TRBJ2-7|NA|TRBV25-1|NA
TGTGCCAGCAGTGAGGGGAGGAGCTCCTACGAGCAGTACTTC
CASSEGRSSYEQYF
>TRBJ1-2|NA|TRBV4-1|once
TGCGCCAGCAGCCAAGGGCGAGGGATGAGTAACTATGGCTACACCTTC
CASSQGRGMSNYGYTF
>TRBJ2-1|NA|TRBV27|NA
TGTGCCAGCAGTTTATCGGGGTGGGGGCTCAATGAGCAGTTCTTC
CASSLSGWGLNEQFF
>TRBJ1-2|TRBD1|TRBV4-1|once
TGCGCCAGCAGCCCACCGGGACAGGGAGCGAATGGCTACACCTTC
CASSPPGQGANGYTF
>TRBJ1-5|NA|TRBV4-2|NA
TGTGCCAGCAGCCAAACCCCCGGGGGCATAGGGGAGGGGCCCCAGCATTTT
CASSQTPGGIGEGPQHF
>TRBJ1-2|TRBD1|TRBV7-9|NA
TGTGCCAGCAGAGCTGGGACAGGGGGCAGGCCCTATGGCTACACCTTC
CASRAGTGGRPYGYTF
>TRBJ1-1|NA|TRBV28|NA
TGTGCCAGCATCCTGAGGGAGGATACTGAAGCTTTCTTT
CASILREDTEAFF
>TRBJ2-5|TRBD1|TRBV28|NA
TGTGCCAGCAGTTTCCTCAGGGGGCTCCAAGAGACCCAGTACTTC
CASSFLRGLQETQYF
>TRBJ2-1|NA|TRBV23-1|NA
TGCGCCAGCACCCTACGGGGGGCCAATGAGCAGTTCTTC
CASTLRGANEQFF
>TRBJ2-6|TRBD1|TRBV5-1|NA
TGCGCCAGCAAGAAGAGCGGGACAGGGTTCTCTGGGGCCAACGTCCTGACTTTC
CASKKSGTGFSGANVLTF
>TRBJ1-1|NA|TRBV6-5|once
TGTGCCAGCAGTTACTCAGAACAGGGAGGGGACACTGAAGCTTTCTTT
CASSYSEQGGDTEAFF
>TRBJ2-7|NA|TRBV7-2|NA
TGTGCCAGCAGCTTAGACTTTAGCCTCCTGAGCTCCTACGAGCAGTACTTC
CASSLDFSLLSSYEQYF
>TRBJ2-7|NA|TRBV4-1|NA
TGCGCCAGCAGCCTCGGGAGCGAGCAGTACTTC
CASSLGSEQYF
>TRBJ2-7|TRBD1|TRBV5-1|NA
TGCGCCAGCAGCCCGGGACAGGGACCTCCTTACGAGCAGTACTTC
CASSPGQGPPYEQYF
>TRBJ2-7|NA|TRBV4-1|NA
TGCGCCAGCAGCCAAGTGAATAGCGGAACCTACGAGCAGTACTTC
CASSQVNSGTYEQYF
>TRBJ2-1|TRBD1|TRBV5-1|NA
TGCGCCAGCAGCTTTAGGACAGGATCTGCCTACAATGAGCAGTTCTTC
CASSFRTGSAYNEQFF
>TRBJ2-1|NA|TRBV5-1|NA
TGCGCCAGCAGCTTAGCGCGGGAGCAGTTCTTC
CASSLAREQFF
>TRBJ2-7|TRBD1|TRBV6-1|NA
TGTGCCAGCAGTGAAAACTGGCAGGGGGCTTATGACGAGCAGTACTTC
CASSENWQGAYDEQYF
>TRBJ2-3|TRBD2|TRBV5-1|NA
TGCGCCAGCAGCTCTGGACTAGCGGGAGACTCTAGCACAGATACGCAGTATTTT
CASSSGLAGDSSTDTQYF
>TRBJ2-3|NA|TRBV7-9|NA
TGTGCCAGCGAGGGCAGAGTCACAGATACGCAGTATTTT
CASEGRVTDTQYF
>TRBJ2-1|TRBD2|TRBV7-9|NA
TGTGCCAGCAGCTCGGACGGGAGGGATTCTCTTCGGAATGAGCAGTTCTTC
CASSSDGRDSLRNEQFF
>TRBJ2-1|TRBD2|TRBV5-1|NA
TGCGCCAGCAGCTTGTTGGGGACTAGCGACTACAATGAGCAGTTCTTC
CASSLLGTSDYNEQFF
>TRBJ2-1|TRBD1|TRBV5-1|NA
TGCGCCAGCACCCGTAGCATTGGACAGGGGTACAATGAGCAGTTCTTC
CASTRSIGQGYNEQFF
>TRBJ2-5|TRBD2|TRBV9|NA
TGTGCCAGCAGCGTAGCGGGCGGGGGAGTCCCAGAGACCCAGTACTTC
CASSVAGGGVPETQYF
>TRBJ1-1|TRBD1|TRBV18|NA
TGTGCCAGCTCACCACCTGGACAGGGGGCTATGAACACTGAAGCTTTCTTT
CASSPPGQGAMNTEAFF
>TRBJ2-1|TRBD2|TRBV15|NA
TGTGCCACCAGCACCCGGACTAGCGGGGCCCCTTACAATGAGCAGTTCTTC
CATSTRTSGAPYNEQFF
>TRBJ2-7|TRBD1|TRBV14|once
TGTGCCACCTCGACAGGGGTTGACTACGAGCAGTACTTC
CATSTGVDYEQYF
>TRBJ2-7|TRBD2|TRBV4-1|NA
TGCGCCAGCAGCCAAACTAGCGGGGGCTACGAGCAGTACTTC
CASSQTSGGYEQYF
>TRBJ2-7|TRBD2|TRBV27|NA
TGTGCCAGCGGGCGGGGACTAAGCTACGAGCAGTACTTC
CASGRGLSYEQYF
>TRBJ2-7|TRBD1|TRBV5-1|NA
TGCGCCAGCAGCTTGGAGGGGCAGGGGGCCTACGAGCAGTACTTC
CASSLEGQGAYEQYF
>TRBJ2-7|NA|TRBV5-1|NA
TGCGCCAGCAGCTTCTCCCGGGAATCCTACGAGCAGTACTTC
CASSFSRESYEQYF